What follows is one TCR gamma chain and its context. What it recognizes is unknown. These data belong to a study of Vδ1+ human thymocytes. The template was reverse-transcribed extracted RNA. Multiplex PCR used pooled V-gene forward primers and a constant-region reverse primer to amplify CDR3s. TCRdb called clones from the multiplex PCR reads again using CATT. The top ten clones hold 1.5% to 2% of a sample with roughly 6,700 gamma-chain clones, approximately 42% of them seen once. With 0 bases clipped from V and 4 bases from J, the junction kept 15 bases outside the gene matches. The CDR3 spans 17 residues. CDR1 and CDR2 from the germline V gene are GITISATS and ISYDGTV (reference sequence). The sorted cells were CD3+ Vdelta1+ Vdelta2- thymocytes from alphabeta-depleted thymus. Purity of the sorted Vdelta1+ thymocytes ranged from about 96% to 99.6%. Broader study findings: Thymic delta-chain repertoires held roughly 18% Vdelta2 sequences and few Vdelta3, despite high sort purity. Unexpected Vdelta2 sequences could cause misinterpretation of bulk repertoire data. Thymic TRG and TRD repertoires appeared highly polyclonal.

The TCR comes from a boy in the first two years of life who had congenital heart surgery. This chain connects TRGV9 to TRGJ1 or TRGJ2. The sample comprised Vdelta1+ gamma-delta thymocytes from the thymus. Subset indicated: FACS-sorted CD3+ TCRalphabeta- TCRVdelta1+ TCRVdelta2- thymocytes. This chain's CDR3 is CALWEVTVPTEYYKKLF. The CDR3 nucleotides read TGTGCCTTGTGGGAGGTGACGGTCCCTACGGAGTATTATAAGAAACTCTTT.